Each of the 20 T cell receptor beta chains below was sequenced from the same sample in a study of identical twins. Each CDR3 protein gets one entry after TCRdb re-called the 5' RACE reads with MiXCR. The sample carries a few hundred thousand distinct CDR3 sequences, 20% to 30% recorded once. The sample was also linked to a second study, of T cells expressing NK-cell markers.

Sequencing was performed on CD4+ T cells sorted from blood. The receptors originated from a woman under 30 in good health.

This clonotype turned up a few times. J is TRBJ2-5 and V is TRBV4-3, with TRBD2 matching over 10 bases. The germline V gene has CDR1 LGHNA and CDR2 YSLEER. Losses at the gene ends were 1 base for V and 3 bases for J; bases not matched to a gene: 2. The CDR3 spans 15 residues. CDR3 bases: TGCGCCAGCAGCCAAGGCGGACTAGCGGAAGAGACCCAGTACTTC. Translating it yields CASSQGGLAEETQYF.

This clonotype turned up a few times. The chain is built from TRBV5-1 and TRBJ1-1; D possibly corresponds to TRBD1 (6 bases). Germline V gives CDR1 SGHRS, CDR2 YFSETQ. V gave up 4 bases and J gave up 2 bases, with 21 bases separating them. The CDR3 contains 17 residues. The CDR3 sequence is CASSVGTWGHFNTEAFF. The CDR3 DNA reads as TGCGCCAGCAGCGTGGGAACGTGGGGACACTTTAACACTGAAGCTTTCTTT. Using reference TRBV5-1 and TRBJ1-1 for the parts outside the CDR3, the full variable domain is KAGVTQTPRYLIKTRGQQVTLSCSPISGHRSVSWYQQTPGQGLQFLFEYFSETQRNKGNFPGRFSGRQFSNSRSEMNVSTLELGDSALYLCASSVGTWGHFNTEAFFGQGTRLTVV.

In DNA form, the CDR3 reads TGTGCCAGCAGTACCGGGACAGACTATGGCTACACCTTC. Translating it yields CASSTGTDYGYTF. V usage is TRBV6-1 and J usage is TRBJ1-2; 7 bases align to TRBD1. This CDR3 has 13 residues. Germline trimming cut 5 bases from V and 3 bases from J; bases unmatched to any gene: 3. The V gene's germline CDR1 is MNHNS and CDR2 SASEGT.

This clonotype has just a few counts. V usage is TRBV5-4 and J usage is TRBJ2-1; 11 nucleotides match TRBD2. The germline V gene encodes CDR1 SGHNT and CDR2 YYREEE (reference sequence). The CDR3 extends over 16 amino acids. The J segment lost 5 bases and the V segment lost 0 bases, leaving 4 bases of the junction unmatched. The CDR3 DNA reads TGTGCCAGCAGCTTGGCTAGCGGGGGGTACCACAATGAGCAGTTCTTC. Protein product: CASSLASGGYHNEQFF.

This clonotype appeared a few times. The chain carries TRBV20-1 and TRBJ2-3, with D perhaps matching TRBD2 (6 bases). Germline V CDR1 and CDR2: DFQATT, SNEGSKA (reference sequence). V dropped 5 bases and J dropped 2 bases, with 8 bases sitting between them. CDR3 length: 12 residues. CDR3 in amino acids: CSAGGVTDTQYF. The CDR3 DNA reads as TGCAGTGCTGGAGGGGTCACAGATACGCAGTATTTT.

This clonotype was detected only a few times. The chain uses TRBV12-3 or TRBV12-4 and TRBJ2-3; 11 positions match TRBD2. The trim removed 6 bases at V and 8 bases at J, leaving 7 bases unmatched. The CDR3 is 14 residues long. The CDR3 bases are TGTGCCAGCAGCCACACTAGCGGGAGACCTACGCAGTATTTT. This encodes CASSHTSGRPTQYF.

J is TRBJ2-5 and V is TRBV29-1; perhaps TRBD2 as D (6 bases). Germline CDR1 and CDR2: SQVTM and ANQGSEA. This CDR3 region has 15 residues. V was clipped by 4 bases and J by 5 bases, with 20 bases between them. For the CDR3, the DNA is TGCAGCGTTGCAGGGACGTCGGGGGTCGGGGAGACCCAGTACTTC. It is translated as CSVAGTSGVGETQYF.

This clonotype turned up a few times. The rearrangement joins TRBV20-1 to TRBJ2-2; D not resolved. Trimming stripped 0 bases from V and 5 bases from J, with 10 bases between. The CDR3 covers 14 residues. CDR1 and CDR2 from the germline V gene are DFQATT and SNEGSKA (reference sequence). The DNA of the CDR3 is TGCAGTGCTAGAGATTCGGCTCTAACCGGGGAGCTGTTTTTT. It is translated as CSARDSALTGELFF.

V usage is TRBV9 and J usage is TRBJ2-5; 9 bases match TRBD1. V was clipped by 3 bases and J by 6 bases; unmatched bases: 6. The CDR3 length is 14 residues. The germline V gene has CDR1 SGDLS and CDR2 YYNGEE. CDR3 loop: CASSDRDREQTQYF. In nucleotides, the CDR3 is TGTGCCAGCAGCGACCGGGACAGGGAGCAGACCCAGTACTTC.

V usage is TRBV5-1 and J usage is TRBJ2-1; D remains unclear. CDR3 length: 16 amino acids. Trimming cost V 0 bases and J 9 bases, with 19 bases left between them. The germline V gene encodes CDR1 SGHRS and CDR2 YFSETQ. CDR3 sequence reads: CASSLGPSRSTIEQFF. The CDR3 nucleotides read TGCGCCAGCAGCTTGGGACCATCAAGGTCTACGATTGAGCAGTTCTTC.

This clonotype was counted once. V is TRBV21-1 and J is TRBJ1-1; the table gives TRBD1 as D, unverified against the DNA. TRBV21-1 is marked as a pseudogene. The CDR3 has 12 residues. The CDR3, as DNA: TGTGCCAGCAGGGACGACAGGGACGAAGCTTTCTTT. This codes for CASRDDRDEAFF.

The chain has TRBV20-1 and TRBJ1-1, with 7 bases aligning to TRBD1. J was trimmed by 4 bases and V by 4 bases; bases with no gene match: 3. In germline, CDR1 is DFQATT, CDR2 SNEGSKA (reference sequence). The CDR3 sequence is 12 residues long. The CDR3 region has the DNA TGCAGTGCTAAACCAGGGGGCACTGAAGCTTTCTTT. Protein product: CSAKPGGTEAFF.

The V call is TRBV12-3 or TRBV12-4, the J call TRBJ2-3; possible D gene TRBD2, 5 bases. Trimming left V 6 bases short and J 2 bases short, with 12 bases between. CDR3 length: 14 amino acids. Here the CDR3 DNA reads TGTGCCAGCAGGTACCAGCGGACCACAGATACGCAGTATTTT. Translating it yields CASRYQRTTDTQYF.

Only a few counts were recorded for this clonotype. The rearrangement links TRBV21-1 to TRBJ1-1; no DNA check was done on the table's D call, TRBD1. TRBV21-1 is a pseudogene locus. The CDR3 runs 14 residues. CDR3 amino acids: CASSNGTNSDEAFF. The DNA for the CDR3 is TGTGCCAGCAGCAACGGGACAAATAGTGATGAAGCTTTCTTT.

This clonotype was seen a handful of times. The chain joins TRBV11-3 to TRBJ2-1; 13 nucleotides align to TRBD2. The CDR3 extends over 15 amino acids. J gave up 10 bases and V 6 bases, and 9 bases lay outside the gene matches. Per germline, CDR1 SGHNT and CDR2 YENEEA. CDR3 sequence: CASSYAGTSGVEQFF. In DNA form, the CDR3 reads TGTGCCAGCAGTTACGCCGGGACTAGCGGGGTAGAGCAGTTCTTC.

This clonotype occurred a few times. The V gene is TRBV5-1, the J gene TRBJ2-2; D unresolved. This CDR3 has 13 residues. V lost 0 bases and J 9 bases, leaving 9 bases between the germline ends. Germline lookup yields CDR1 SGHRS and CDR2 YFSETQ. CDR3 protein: CASSLDRSRELFF. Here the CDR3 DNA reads TGCGCCAGCAGCTTGGATCGTTCGAGGGAGCTGTTTTTT.

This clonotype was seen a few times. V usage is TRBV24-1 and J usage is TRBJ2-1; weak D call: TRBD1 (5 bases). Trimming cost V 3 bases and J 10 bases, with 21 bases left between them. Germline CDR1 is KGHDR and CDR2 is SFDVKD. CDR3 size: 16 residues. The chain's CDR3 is CATSDNGARSKGEQFF. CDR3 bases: TGTGCCACCAGTGATAATGGGGCCAGGTCCAAAGGGGAGCAGTTCTTC.

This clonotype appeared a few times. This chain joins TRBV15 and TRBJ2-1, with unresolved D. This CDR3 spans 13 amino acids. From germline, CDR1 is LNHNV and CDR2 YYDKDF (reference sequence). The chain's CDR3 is CSVEASSYNEQFF. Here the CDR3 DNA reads TGTTCGGTAGAGGCAAGCTCCTACAATGAGCAGTTCTTC.

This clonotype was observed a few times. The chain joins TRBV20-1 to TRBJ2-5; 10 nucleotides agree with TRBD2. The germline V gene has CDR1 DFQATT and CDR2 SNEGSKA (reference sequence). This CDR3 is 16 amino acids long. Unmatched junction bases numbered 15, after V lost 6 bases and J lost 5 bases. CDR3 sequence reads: CSARGPWTSGEETQYF. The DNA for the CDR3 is TGCAGTGCCAGGGGCCCGTGGACTAGCGGTGAGGAGACCCAGTACTTC.

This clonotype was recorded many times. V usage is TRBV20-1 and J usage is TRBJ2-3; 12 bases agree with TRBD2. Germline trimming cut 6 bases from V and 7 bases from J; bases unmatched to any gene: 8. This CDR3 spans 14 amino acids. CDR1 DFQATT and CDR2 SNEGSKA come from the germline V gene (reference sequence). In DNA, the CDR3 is TGCAGTGCAGATGGACTAGCGGGAACCCATACGCAGTATTTT. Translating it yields CSADGLAGTHTQYF.